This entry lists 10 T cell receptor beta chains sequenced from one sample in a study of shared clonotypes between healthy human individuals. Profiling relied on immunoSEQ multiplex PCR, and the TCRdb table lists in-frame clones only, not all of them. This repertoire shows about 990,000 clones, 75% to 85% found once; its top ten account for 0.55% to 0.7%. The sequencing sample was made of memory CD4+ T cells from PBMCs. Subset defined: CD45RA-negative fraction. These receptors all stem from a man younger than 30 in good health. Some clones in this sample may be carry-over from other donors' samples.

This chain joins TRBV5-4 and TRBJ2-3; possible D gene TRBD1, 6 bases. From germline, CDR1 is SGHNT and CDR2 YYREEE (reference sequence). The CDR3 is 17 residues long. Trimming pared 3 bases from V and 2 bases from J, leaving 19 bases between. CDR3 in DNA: TGTGCCAGCAGCTCAAAACAGGGACGGGGTTCCACAGATACGCAGTATTTT. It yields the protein CASSSKQGRGSTDTQYF.

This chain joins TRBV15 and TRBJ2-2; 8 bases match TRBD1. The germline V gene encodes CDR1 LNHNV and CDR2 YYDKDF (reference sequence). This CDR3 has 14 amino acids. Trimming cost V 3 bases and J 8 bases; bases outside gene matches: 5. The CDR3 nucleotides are TGTGCCACCAGCAGCGGACAGGGTCGAGGGGAGCTGTTTTTT. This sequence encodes CATSSGQGRGELFF. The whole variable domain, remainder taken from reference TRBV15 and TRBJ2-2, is DAMVIQNPRYQVTQFGKPVTLSCSQTLNHNVMYWYQQKSSQAPKLLFHYYDKDFNNEADTPDNFQSRRPNTSFCFLDIRSPGLGDTAMYLCATSSGQGRGELFFGEGSRLTVL.

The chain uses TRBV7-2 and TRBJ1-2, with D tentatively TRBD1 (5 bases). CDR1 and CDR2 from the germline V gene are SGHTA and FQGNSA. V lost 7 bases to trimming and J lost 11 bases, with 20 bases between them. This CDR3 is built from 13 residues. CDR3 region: CASTIGTSPRYTF. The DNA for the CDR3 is TGTGCCAGCACCATCGGGACTTCCCCCCGTTACACCTTC.

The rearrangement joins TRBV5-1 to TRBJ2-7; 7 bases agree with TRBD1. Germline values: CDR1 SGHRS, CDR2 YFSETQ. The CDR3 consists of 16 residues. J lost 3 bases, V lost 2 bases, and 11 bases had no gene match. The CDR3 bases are TGCGCCAGCAGCTTCTCTGGGAAGGGGGCCGGCTACGAGCAGTACTTC. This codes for CASSFSGKGAGYEQYF. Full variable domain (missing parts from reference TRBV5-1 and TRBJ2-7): KAGVTQTPRYLIKTRGQQVTLSCSPISGHRSVSWYQQTPGQGLQFLFEYFSETQRNKGNFPGRFSGRQFSNSRSEMNVSTLELGDSALYLCASSFSGKGAGYEQYFGPGTRLTVT.

CDR3 in amino acids: CASSLMGPPWETQYF. The CDR3 DNA is TGCGCCAGCAGCTTGATGGGGCCCCCGTGGGAGACCCAGTACTTC. The chain employs TRBV5-1 and TRBJ2-5; weak D call: TRBD1 (5 bases). V was cut by 1 base and J by 5 bases, with 15 bases left in between. This CDR3 spans 15 amino acids. CDR1 is SGHRS, CDR2 YFSETQ, per germline.

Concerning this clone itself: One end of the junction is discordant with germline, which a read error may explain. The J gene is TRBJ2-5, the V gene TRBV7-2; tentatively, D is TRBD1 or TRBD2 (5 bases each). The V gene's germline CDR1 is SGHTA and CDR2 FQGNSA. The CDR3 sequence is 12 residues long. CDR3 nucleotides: TGTGCCAGCAGCTTAGATCTAGTATGGGGGAACTTC. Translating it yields CASSLDLVWGNF.

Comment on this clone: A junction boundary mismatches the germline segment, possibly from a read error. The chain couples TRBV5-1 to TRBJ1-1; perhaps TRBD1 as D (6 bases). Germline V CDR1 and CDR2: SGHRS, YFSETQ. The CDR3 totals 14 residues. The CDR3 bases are TGCGCCAGCGGCTTCCAGGGGAGCAGCACTGAAGCTTTCTTT. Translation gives CASGFQGSSTEAFF.

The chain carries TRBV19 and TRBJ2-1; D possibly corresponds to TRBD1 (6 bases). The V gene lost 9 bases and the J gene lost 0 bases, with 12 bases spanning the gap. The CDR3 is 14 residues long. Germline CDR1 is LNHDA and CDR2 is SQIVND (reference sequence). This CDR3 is CASTGHRSYNEQFF. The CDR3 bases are TGTGCCAGCACGGGACACCGCTCCTACAATGAGCAGTTCTTC. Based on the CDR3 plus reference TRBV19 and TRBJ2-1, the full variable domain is DGGITQSPKYLFRKEGQNVTLSCEQNLNHDAMYWYRQDPGQGLRLIYYSQIVNDFQKGDIAEGYSVSREKKESFPLTVTSAQKNPTAFYLCASTGHRSYNEQFFGPGTRLTVL.

In nucleotides, the CDR3 is TGTGCCAGCAGTTTGTTCGGATATAGCTCCTACGAGCAGTACTTC. Its protein is CASSLFGYSSYEQYF. The chain combines TRBV28 with TRBJ2-7; D is undetermined. The CDR3 consists of 15 residues. Trimming stripped 3 bases from V and 0 bases from J, with 12 bases between. CDR1 and CDR2 (germline): MDHEN, SYDVKM.

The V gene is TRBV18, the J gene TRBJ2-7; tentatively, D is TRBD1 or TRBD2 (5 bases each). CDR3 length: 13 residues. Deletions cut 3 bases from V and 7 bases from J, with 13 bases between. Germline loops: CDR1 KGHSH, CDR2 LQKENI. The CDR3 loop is CASSPGGHDEQYF. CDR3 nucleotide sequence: TGTGCCAGCTCACCCGGAGGACACGATGAGCAGTACTTC.